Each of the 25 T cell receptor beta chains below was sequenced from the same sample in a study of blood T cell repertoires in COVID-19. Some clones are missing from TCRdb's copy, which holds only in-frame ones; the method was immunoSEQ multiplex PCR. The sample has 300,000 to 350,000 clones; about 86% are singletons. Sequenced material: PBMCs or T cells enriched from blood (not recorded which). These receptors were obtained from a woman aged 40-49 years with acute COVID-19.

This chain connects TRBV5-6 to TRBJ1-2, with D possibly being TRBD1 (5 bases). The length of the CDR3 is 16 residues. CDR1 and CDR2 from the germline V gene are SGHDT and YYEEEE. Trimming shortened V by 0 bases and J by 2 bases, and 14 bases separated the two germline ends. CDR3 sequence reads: CASSLGRGGKNYGYTF. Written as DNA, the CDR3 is TGTGCCAGCAGCTTGGGTAGGGGCGGAAAAAACTATGGCTACACCTTC.

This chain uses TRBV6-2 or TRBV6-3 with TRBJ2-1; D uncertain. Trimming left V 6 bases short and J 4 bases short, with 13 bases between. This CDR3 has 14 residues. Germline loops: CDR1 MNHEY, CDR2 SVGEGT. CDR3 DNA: TGTGCCAGCAGCTCCCTACAGAATTACAATGAGCAGTTCTTC. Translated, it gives CASSSLQNYNEQFF.

The CDR3 loop is CASSLGRLAGAEEQYF. CDR3 bases: TGTGCCAGCAGCTTAGGAAGACTAGCGGGGGCGGAGGAGCAGTACTTC. The chain links TRBV7-2 to TRBJ2-7; 12 bases match TRBD2. With V trimmed by 1 base and J by 7 bases, 8 bases remained unmatched. The CDR3 is made up of 16 amino acids. Per germline, CDR1 SGHTA and CDR2 FQGNSA.

Written as DNA, the CDR3 is TGTGCACCGGGACAGGGTTATTGGAATCAGCCCCAGCATTTT. It is translated as CAPGQGYWNQPQHF. V is TRBV21-1 and J is TRBJ1-5; TRBD1 is taken as the D call from the table, unchecked against the DNA. TRBV21-1 is designated a pseudogene. This CDR3 spans 14 amino acids.

The CDR3 loop is CASSPRQGSYYEQYF. In DNA, the CDR3 is TGTGCCAGCTCACCTCGACAGGGGAGTTATTACGAGCAGTACTTC. The chain employs TRBV18 and TRBJ2-7, with 8 bases matching TRBD1. This CDR3 region has 15 residues. J lost 4 bases, V lost 3 bases, and 8 bases had no gene match. Germline V gene sequence: CDR1 KGHSH, CDR2 LQKENI.

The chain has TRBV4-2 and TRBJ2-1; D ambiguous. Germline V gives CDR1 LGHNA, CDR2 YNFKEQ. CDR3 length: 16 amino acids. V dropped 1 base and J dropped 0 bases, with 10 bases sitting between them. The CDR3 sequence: CASSQGNRNSYNEQFF. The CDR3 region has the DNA TGTGCCAGCAGCCAAGGGAACAGAAACTCCTACAATGAGCAGTTCTTC.

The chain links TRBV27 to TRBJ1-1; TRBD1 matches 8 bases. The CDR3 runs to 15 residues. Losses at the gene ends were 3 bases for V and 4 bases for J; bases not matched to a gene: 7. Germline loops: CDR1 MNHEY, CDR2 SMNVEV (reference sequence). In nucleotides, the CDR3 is TGTGCCAGCAGTTTCCAGGGGGCGCGGACCACTGAAGCTTTCTTT. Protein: CASSFQGARTTEAFF.

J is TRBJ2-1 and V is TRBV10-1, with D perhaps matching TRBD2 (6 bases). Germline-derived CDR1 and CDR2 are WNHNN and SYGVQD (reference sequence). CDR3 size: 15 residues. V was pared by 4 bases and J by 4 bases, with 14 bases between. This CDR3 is CASSAGEYKYNEQFF. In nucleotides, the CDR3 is TGCGCCAGCAGTGCGGGAGAGTACAAGTACAATGAGCAGTTCTTC.

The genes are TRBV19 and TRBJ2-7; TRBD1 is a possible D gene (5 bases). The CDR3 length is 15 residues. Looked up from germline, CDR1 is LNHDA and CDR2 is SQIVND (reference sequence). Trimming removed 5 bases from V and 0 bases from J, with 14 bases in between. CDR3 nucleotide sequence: TGTGCCAGTAGTTCCATGACAGCGTCCTCCTACGAGCAGTACTTC. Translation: CASSSMTASSYEQYF. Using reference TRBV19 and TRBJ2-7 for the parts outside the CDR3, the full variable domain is DGGITQSPKYLFRKEGQNVTLSCEQNLNHDAMYWYRQDPGQGLRLIYYSQIVNDFQKGDIAEGYSVSREKKESFPLTVTSAQKNPTAFYLCASSSMTASSYEQYFGPGTRLTVT.

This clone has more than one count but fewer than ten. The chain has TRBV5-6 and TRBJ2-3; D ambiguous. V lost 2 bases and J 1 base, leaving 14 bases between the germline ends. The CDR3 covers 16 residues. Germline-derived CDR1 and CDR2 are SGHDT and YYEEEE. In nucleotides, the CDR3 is TGTGCCAGCAGCTTATTGGCATCGATGGGCACAGATACGCAGTATTTT. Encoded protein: CASSLLASMGTDTQYF.

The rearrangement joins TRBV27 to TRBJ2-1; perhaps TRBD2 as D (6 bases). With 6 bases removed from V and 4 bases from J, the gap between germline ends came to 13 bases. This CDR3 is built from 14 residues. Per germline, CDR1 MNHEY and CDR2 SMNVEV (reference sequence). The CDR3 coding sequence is TGTGCCAGCAGCCGCGGGGACGCTTACAATGAGCAGTTCTTC. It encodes CASSRGDAYNEQFF.

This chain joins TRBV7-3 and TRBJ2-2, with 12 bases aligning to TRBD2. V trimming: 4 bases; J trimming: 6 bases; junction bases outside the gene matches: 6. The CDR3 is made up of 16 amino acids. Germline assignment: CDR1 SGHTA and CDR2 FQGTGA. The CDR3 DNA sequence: TGTGCCAGCAGCTCACGGACTAGCGGGGCCCCCGGGGAGCTGTTTTTT. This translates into CASSSRTSGAPGELFF.

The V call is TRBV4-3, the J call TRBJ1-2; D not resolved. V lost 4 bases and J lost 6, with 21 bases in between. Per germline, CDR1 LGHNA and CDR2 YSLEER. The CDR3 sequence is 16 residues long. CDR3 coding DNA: TGCGCCAGCAGCCGCCAATACAGATCCCAAGTTGATGGCTACACCTTC. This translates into CASSRQYRSQVDGYTF.

The CDR3 is CASSSGEHYGYTF. The CDR3 coding sequence is TGTGCCAGCAGCTCAGGGGAACACTATGGCTACACCTTC. The rearrangement links TRBV12-3 or TRBV12-4 to TRBJ1-2, with a weak D call TRBD1 (6 bases). The V and J ends lost 6 bases and 3 bases respectively, with 11 bases between them. This CDR3 contains 13 residues.

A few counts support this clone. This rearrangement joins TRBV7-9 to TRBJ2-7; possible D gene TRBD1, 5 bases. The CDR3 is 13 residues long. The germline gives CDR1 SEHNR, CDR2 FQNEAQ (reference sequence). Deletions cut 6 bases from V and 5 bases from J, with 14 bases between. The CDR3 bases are TGTGCCAGCAGGGGGCCCTCCTCGGACGAGCAGTACTTC. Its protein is CASRGPSSDEQYF.

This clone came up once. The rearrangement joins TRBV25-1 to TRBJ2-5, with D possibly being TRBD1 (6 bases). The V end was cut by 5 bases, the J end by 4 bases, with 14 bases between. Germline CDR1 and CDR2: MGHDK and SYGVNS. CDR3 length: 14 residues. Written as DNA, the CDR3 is TGTGCCAGCAGTCCATCAGGGGTGGGAGAGACCCAGTACTTC. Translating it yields CASSPSGVGETQYF.

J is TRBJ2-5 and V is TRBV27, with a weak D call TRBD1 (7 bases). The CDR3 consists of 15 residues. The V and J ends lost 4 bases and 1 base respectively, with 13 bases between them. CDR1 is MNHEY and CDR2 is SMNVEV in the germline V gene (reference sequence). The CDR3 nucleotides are TGTGCCAGCAGTTCAAGACAGGGAGGCCAAGAGACCCAGTACTTC. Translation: CASSSRQGGQETQYF.

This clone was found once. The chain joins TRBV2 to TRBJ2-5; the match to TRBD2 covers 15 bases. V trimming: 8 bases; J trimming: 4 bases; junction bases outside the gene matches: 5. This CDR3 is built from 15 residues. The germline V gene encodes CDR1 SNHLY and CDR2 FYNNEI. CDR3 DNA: TGTGCCAGCGGACTAGCGGGGGGGCTCGTAGAGACCCAGTACTTC. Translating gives CASGLAGGLVETQYF.

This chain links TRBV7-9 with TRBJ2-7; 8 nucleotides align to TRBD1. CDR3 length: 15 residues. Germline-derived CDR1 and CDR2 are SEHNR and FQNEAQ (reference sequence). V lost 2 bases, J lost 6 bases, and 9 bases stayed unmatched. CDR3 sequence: CASSLLPGGRGEQYF. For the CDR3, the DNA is TGTGCCAGCAGCTTATTACCAGGGGGCCGCGGCGAGCAGTACTTC.

The CDR3 region is CASSPRTGSEKLFF. In DNA form, the CDR3 reads TGTGCCAGCTCACCTCGGACTGGGTCTGAAAAACTGTTTTTT. The chain joins TRBV18 to TRBJ1-4; D ambiguous. V gave up 3 bases and J gave up 7 bases, with 12 bases separating them. In germline, CDR1 is KGHSH, CDR2 LQKENI. This CDR3 is 14 amino acids long.

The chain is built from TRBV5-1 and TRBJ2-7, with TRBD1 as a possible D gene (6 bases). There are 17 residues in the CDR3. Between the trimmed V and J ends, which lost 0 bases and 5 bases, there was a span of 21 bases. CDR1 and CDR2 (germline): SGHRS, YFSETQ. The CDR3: CASSLASIGQGLNEQYF. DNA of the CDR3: TGCGCCAGCAGCTTGGCCTCTATAGGTCAGGGGTTAAACGAGCAGTACTTC.

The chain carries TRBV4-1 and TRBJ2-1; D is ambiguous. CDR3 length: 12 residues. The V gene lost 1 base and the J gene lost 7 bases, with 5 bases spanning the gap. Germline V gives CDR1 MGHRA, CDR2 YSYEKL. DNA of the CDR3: TGCGCCAGCAGCCAAGCTATAAATGAGCAGTTCTTC. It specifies CASSQAINEQFF.

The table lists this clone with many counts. Written as DNA, the CDR3 is TGTGCCAGCAGTTCCGGGACAGGGCTCGAAAAACTGTTTTTT. Encoded protein: CASSSGTGLEKLFF. This chain uses TRBV6-2 or TRBV6-3 with TRBJ1-4, with 9 bases lining up with TRBD1. The length of the CDR3 is 14 residues. Germline V gene data show CDR1 as MNHEY and CDR2 as SVGEGT. V lost 4 bases, J lost 8 bases, and 5 bases stayed unmatched.

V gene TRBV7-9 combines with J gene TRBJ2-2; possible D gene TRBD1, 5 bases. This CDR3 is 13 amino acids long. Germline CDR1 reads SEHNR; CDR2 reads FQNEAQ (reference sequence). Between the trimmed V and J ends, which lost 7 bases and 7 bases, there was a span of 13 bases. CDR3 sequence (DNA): TGTGCCAGCACCCTTTGGGGCGACGGGGAGCTGTTTTTT. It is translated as CASTLWGDGELFF. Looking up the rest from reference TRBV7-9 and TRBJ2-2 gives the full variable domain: DTGVSQNPRHKITKRGQNVTFRCDPISEHNRLYWYRQTLGQGPEFLTYFQNEAQLEKSRLLSDRFSAERPKGSFSTLEIQRTEQGDSAMYLCASTLWGDGELFFGEGSRLTVL.

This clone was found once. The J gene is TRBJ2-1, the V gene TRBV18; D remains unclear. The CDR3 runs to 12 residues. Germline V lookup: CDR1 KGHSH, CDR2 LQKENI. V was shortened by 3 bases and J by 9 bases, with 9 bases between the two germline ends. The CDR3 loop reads CASSPENGEQFF. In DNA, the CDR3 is TGTGCCAGCTCACCCGAGAACGGTGAGCAGTTCTTC.